The sequence of this T cell receptor beta chain was determined in a study of neurological immune-mediated disorders (dated by TCRdb to between 2019 and 2020). For the study in its entirety: Peripheral blood TCR-beta repertoires from patients with HTLV-I-associated myelopathy (HAM/TSP), patients with multiple sclerosis, and healthy controls were compared in the study using UMI-based sequencing. The cohort included approximately 70 subjects: approximately 15 with HAM/TSP, roughly 34 with multiple sclerosis, and some 20 healthy controls. Longitudinal HAM/TSP and healthy donors had 3 time-points each (about 3-45 month intervals). The roughly 110 TCR-beta libraries covered PBMC samples along with longitudinal samples, technical triplicates, and paired sorted CD4+ and CD8+ T-cell subsets.

The sample's time point label, decoded: longitudinal time-point 2. For unsorted PBMC libraries, 2 million PBMCs were used after storage in RNAlater at -80 degrees C until RNA extraction. Peripheral blood underwent Ficoll-Hypaque density gradient centrifugation to isolate PBMCs, which were then cryopreserved in liquid nitrogen. The CDR3 runs 19 residues from the cysteine to the phenylalanine. Of the read, only the CDR3 DNA is kept; its 57 bases are in frame from base 1. V is pruned by 2 bases and J by 1 base, leaving 14 bases of the junction without a gene match. This clonotype came up many times. Its antigen is still unknown. One base away there is no much larger clone; base qualities are not given. General findings and caveats noted by the study authors: Expanded clones from different subjects shared no identical CDR3 amino acid sequences, which suggests that TCR-beta repertoires were private in all groups. The highest TCR clonal expansion was observed in HAM/TSP patients, whereas the lowest was observed in MS patients, even when compared with healthy controls.

cDNA was synthesized by template-switch 5'RACE using a primer carrying a 10-nucleotide random unique molecular identifier by which each TCR transcript was tagged. Over 190 million TCR-beta sequences, covering 15-18 subjects, were produced in each sequencing run. The RNeasy kit was used to extract total RNA. The KAPA Real-time Library Amplification kit was used to amplify TCR-beta VDJ regions with primers for the TCR constant region and the 5'RACE anchor. A first PCR added sample indexes and Illumina adaptors, after which a second PCR increased the library yield. The roughly 650 bp TCR product was size-selected on a 2% E-gel SizeSelection system after Ampure bead purification. Before pooling, libraries had their quality checked on a Bioanalyzer, their concentration measured with Qubit, and their quantity determined with the Kapa Library Quantification kit. An Illumina HiSeq 2500 sequenced the libraries paired-end 2 x 150 bp. To increase sequence diversity, roughly 24-30% phiX was spiked into each library pool. As for the authors' bioinformatics: Quality-filtered reads were processed with the UMI-based MiGEC pipeline, and over 90% of raw TCR sequences were removed by the MiGEC pipeline during error correction. IMGT germline references were used for alignment of VDJ genes, and clonotypes were defined by a unique CDR3 amino acid sequence together with V-J genes. Clonal expansion, Shannon diversity and CDR3 relatedness were evaluated with VDJtools (CalcPairwiseDistances, ClusterSamples), while phylogenetic trees were built in CLCbio workbench. Clones with at least 8 unique UMIs were defined as expanded, with this threshold being based on coefficient-of-variation modelling across technical triplicates. The public reads were run again by TCRdb, first through fastp at Q25 and then through MiXCR, and only productive beta chains were kept. All rows with the same CDR3 protein become a single entry with the most common DNA and genes. The V and J calls and clone size are TCRdb's, not the authors'. This sample gives some 49,000 distinct CDR3 sequences in total; about an eighth of them show up just once. Roughly 4.8% of the sample is held by the ten biggest clonotypes.

The sequence links TRBV12-3 or TRBV12-4 to TRBJ1-1; TRBD1 matches 9 bases in the middle. This sequence originates from a male donor with HTLV-1-associated myelopathy (HAM/TSP). Source material: PBMCs. The CDR3 region reads CASSLSKGLGQGGNTEAFF. The DNA sequence is given as TGTGCCAGCAGTTTATCCAAAGGGCTGGGACAGGGTGGGAACACTGAAGCTTTCTTT.